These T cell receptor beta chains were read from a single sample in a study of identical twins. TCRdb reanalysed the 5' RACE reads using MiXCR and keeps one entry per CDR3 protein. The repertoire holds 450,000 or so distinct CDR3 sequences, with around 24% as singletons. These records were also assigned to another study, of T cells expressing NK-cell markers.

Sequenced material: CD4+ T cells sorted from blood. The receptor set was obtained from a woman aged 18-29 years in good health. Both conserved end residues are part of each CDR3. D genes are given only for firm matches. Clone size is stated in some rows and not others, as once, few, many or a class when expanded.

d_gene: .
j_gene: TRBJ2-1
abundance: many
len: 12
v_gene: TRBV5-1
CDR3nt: TGCGCCAGCAGCTTAGACGGGGATGAGCAGTTCTTC
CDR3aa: CASSLDGDEQFF

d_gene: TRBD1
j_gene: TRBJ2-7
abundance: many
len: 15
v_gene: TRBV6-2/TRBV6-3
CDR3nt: TGTGCCAGCCGCAACCTTATGACAGGGACGAACGAGCAGTACTTC
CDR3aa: CASRNLMTGTNEQYF

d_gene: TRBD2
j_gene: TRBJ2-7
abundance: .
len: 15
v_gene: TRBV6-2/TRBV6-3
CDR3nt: TGTGCCAGCAGTTCGAGCGGGGGGTCAACCTACGAGCAGTACTTC
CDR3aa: CASSSSGGSTYEQYF

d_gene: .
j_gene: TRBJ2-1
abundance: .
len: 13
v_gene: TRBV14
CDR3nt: TGTGCCAGCAGCCAAATTTTACAGGGTGGGCAGTTCTTC
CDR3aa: CASSQILQGGQFF

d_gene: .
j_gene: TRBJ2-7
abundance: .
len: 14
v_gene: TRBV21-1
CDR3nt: TGTGCCAGCAGCATTGGACAGGGTTTACACGAGCAGTACTTC
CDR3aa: CASSIGQGLHEQYF

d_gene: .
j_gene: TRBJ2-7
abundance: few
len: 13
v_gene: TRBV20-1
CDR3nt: TGCAGTGCTGGAGTGGTTATCTCCTACGAGCAGTACTTC
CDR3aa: CSAGVVISYEQYF

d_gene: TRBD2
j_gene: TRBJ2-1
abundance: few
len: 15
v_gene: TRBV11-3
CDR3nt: TGTGCCAGCAGCTTAAAAGCGGGATCGCACAATGAGCAGTTCTTC
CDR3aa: CASSLKAGSHNEQFF

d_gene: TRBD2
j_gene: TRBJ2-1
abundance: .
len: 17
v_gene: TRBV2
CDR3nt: TGTGCCAGCAGTGGTGGACTAGCGGGAGGTCGCAGGAATGAGCAGTTCTTC
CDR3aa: CASSGGLAGGRRNEQFF

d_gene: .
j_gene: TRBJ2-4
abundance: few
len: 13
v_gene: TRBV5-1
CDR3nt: TGCGCCAGCAGCTCCAACCCAAGGGGGATTCAGTACTTC
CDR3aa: CASSSNPRGIQYF

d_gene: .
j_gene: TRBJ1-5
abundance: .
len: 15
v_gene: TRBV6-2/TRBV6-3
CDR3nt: TGTGCCAGCAGAACTCGAGGGAGGTTTAATCAGCCCCAGCATTTT
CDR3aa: CASRTRGRFNQPQHF

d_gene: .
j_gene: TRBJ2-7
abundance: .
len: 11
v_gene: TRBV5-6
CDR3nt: TGTGCCAGCACCCTCGGGACACGGCAGTACTTC
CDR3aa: CASTLGTRQYF

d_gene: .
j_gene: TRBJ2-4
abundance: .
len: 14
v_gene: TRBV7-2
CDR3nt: TGTGCCAGCAGCTTCCGGGACACAAAAAACATTCAGTACTTC
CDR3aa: CASSFRDTKNIQYF

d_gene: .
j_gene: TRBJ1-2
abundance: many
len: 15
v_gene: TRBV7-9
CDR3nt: TGTGCCAGCAGCCGCGGGACCTTGGAGGACTATGGCTACACCTTC
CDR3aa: CASSRGTLEDYGYTF

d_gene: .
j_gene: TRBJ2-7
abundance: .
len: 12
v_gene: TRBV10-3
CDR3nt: TGTGCCATCAGTGAGTCTGGCTACGAGCAGTACTTC
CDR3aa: CAISESGYEQYF

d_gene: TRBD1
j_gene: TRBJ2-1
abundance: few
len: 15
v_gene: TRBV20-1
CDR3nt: TGCAGTGCTAGAGACCCGAGCGGGACAGGGGATGAGCAGTTCTTC
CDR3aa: CSARDPSGTGDEQFF

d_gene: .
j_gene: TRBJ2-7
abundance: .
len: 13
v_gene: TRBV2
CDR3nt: TGTGCCAGCAGCGGTCCTGGGAAGGGCGAGCAGTACTTC
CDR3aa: CASSGPGKGEQYF

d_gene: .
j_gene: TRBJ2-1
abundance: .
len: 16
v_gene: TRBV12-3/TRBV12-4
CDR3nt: TGTGCCAGCAGCCAAAACAGGGGGGGGGTTTACAATGAGCAGTTCTTC
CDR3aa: CASSQNRGGVYNEQFF

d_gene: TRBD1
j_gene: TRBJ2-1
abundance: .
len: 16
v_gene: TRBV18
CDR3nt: TGTGCCAGCTCTCCGTCGACAGGGGGCTTCTACAATGAGCAGTTCTTC
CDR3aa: CASSPSTGGFYNEQFF

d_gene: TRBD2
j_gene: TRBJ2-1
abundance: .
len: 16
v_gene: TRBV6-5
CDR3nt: TGTGCCAGCAGTTACCAACGGACTAGCGGCAACAATGAGCAGTTCTTC
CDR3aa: CASSYQRTSGNNEQFF

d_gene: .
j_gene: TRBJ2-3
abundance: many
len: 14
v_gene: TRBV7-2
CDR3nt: TGTGCCAGCAGCTCCTCAGGGACTCCAGATACGCAGTATTTT
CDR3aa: CASSSSGTPDTQYF

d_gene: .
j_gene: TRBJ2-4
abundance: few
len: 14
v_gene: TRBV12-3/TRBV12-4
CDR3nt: TGTGCCAGCAGGCGCCATATAGGTAAAAACATTCAGTACTTC
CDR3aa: CASRRHIGKNIQYF

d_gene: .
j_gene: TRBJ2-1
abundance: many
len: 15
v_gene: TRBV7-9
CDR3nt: TGTGCCAGCAGCTTGGGTCTTAGCTCCTACAATGAGCAGTTCTTC
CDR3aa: CASSLGLSSYNEQFF

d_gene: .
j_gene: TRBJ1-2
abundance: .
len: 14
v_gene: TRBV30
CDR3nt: TGTGCCTGGAGTGGTGGGTGGGATTCTTATGGCTACACCTTC
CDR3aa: CAWSGGWDSYGYTF

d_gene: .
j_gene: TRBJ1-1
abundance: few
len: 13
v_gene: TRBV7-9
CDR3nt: TGTGCCAGTTCCGGGACACTGAACACTGAAGCTTTCTTT
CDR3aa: CASSGTLNTEAFF

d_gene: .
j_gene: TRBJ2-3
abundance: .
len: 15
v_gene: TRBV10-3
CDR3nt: TGTGCCATCAGTGAGGGCACCACCTTCACAGATACGCAGTATTTT
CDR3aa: CAISEGTTFTDTQYF

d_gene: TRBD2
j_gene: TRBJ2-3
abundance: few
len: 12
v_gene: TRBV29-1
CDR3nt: TGCAGCGTTGAATCGGGAGGGGATACGCAGTATTTT
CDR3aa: CSVESGGDTQYF

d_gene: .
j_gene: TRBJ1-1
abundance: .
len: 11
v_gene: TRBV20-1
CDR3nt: TGCAGTGCAGAAAGGGGGGCTGAAGCTTTCTTT
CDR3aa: CSAERGAEAFF

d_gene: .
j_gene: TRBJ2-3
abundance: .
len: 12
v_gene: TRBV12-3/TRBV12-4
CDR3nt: TGTGCCAGCAGTAATTTGCGGAATACGCAGTATTTT
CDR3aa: CASSNLRNTQYF

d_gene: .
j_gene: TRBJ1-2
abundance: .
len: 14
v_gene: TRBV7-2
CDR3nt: TGTGCCAGCAGCCCCAGGAAGGGTTACTATGGCTACACCTTC
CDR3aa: CASSPRKGYYGYTF

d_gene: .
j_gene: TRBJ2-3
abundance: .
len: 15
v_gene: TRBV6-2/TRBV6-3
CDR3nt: TGTGCCAGCAGCCTCACCTGGATTAGCACAGATACGCAGTATTTT
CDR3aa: CASSLTWISTDTQYF

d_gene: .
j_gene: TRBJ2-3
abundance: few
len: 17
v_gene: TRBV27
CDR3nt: TGTGCCAGCAGACCCAGCCATCACGGGCTCGGCACAGATACGCAGTATTTT
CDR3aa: CASRPSHHGLGTDTQYF

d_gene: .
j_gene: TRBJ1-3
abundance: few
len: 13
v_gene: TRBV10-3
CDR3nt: TGTGCCACTCAAAAAGGGGGTTCAAACACCATATATTTT
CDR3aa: CATQKGGSNTIYF

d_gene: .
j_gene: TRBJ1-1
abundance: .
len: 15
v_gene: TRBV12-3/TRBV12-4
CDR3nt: TGTGCCAGCAGTTTAAGCGCAGGGTGGAACACTGAAGCTTTCTTT
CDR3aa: CASSLSAGWNTEAFF

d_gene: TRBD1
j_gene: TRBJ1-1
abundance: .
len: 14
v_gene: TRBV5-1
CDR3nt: TGCGCCAGCAGCTTGGCAGGGGGCTATACTGAAGCTTTCTTT
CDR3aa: CASSLAGGYTEAFF

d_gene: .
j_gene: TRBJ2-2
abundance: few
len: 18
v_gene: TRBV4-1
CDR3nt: TGCGCCAGCAGCCACCCCCCGGGGTGGGGGAAGGTGGTCGGGGAGCTGTTTTTT
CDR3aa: CASSHPPGWGKVVGELFF

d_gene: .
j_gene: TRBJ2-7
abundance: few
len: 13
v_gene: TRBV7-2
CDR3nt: TGTGCCAGCAGTCGAGACCAACGGTACGAGCAGTACTTC
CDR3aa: CASSRDQRYEQYF

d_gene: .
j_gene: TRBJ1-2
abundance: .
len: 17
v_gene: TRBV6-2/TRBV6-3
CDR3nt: TGTGCCAGCAGTTACCGAAGGACGGGCATTGGCTTCTATGGCTACACCTTC
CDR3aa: CASSYRRTGIGFYGYTF

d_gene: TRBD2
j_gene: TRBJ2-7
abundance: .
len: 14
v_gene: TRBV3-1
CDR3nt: TGTGCCAGCAGCGTCGGGACTAGCGGCTACGAGCAGTACTTC
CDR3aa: CASSVGTSGYEQYF

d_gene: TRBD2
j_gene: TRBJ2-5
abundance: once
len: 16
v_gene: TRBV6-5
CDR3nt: TGTGCCAGCAGTTACTCGGCCGGCGGGAGTATGGAGACCCAGTACTTC
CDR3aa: CASSYSAGGSMETQYF

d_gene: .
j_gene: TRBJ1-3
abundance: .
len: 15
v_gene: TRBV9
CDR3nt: TGTGCCAGCAGCGTAACGGACGACTCTGGAAACACCATATATTTT
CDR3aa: CASSVTDDSGNTIYF

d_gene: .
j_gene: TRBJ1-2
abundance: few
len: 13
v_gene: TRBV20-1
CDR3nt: TGCAGTGCTAGTCTCGCAGGGAAGTATGGCTACACCTTC
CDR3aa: CSASLAGKYGYTF